This T cell receptor beta chain was profiled in a study of shared clonotypes between healthy human individuals. With regard to this clone: As yet, its antigen is unknown.

In the original analysis: Filtering was not the same, since immunoSEQ gave junction-only sequences without quality scores. The protocol was immunoSEQ multiplex PCR, while the TCRdb copy is restricted to in-frame clones and leaves out a portion. V, J and clone size derive from that table, while D and trimming were established from the DNA sequence. The sample holds some 1,100,000 clones, roughly 74% seen once. Regarding the study as a whole: Blood was the only sampled material, and tissue repertoires likely differ.

Trimming stripped 4 bases from V and 4 bases from J, with 17 bases between. The CDR3 runs to 15 residues. CDR1 SGHTA and CDR2 FQGNSA come from the germline V gene. Input material: memory CD4+ T cells from PBMCs. Subset in this sample: CD45RA-negative fraction. The V gene is TRBV7-2, the J gene TRBJ2-7, with D possibly being TRBD2 (6 bases). The clonotype was recovered from a man in his late teens or twenties in good health. Some clones in this sample may be carry-over from other donors' samples. The CDR3 is CASSWRPGGGYEQYF. CDR3 coding DNA: TGTGCCAGCAGCTGGAGACCCGGGGGTGGGTACGAGCAGTACTTC.